These 4 T cell receptor beta chains came from one sample sequenced in a study of blood T cells in healthy people across ages. Combining a sample-barcoded 5' primer with a J-beta primer mix, a second PCR ran for 7 to 11 cycles. TCRdb reanalysed the 5' RACE reads using MiXCR and keeps one entry per CDR3 protein. This sample has some 1.5 million distinct CDR3 sequences, with 28% found just once. The source material was blood. These receptors were taken from a woman aged 25 to 39 in good health.

CDR3 DNA: TGTGCCAGCAGCTTAGTTCGGGGGCGCAGTGAGACCCAGTACTTC. This gives the protein CASSLVRGRSETQYF. The chain has TRBV7-6 and TRBJ2-5, with D tentatively TRBD1 or TRBD2 (6 bases each). CDR1 is SGHVS and CDR2 is FNYEAQ in the germline V gene. The V end was cut by 1 base, the J end by 5 bases, with 14 bases between. The CDR3 has 15 residues. Together with reference TRBV7-6 and TRBJ2-5, the CDR3 gives the full variable domain: GAGVSQSPRYKVTKRGQDVALRCDPISGHVSLYWYRQALGQGPEFLTYFNYEAQQDKSGLPNDRFSAERPEGSISTLTIQRTEQRDSAMYRCASSLVRGRSETQYFGPGTRLLVL.

This clonotype was detected a few times. J is TRBJ1-5 and V is TRBV30; the match to TRBD1 covers 9 bases. The ends lost 2 bases at V and 3 bases at J; junction bases unmatched: 5. CDR1 and CDR2 (germline): GTSNPN, SVGIG (reference sequence). The CDR3 runs 15 residues. CDR3 nucleotide sequence: TGTGCCTGGAGTATTGGGACAGGGCCCAATCAGCCCCAGCATTTT. Its protein is CAWSIGTGPNQPQHF.

This clonotype was recorded a few times. This chain's CDR3 is CASSRRDRLSYNEQFF. Here the CDR3 DNA reads TGTGCCAGCAGCCGCCGGGACAGGCTCTCCTACAATGAGCAGTTCTTC. V usage is TRBV5-4 and J usage is TRBJ2-1; TRBD1 matches 8 bases. Per the germline V gene, CDR1 is SGHNT and CDR2 is YYREEE (reference sequence). The V and J ends lost 4 bases and 0 bases, in that order; junction bases with no gene match: 6. CDR3 length: 16 amino acids.

The chain combines TRBV5-1 with TRBJ2-1; D is perhaps TRBD2 (6 bases). Trimming removed 3 bases at V and 9 bases at J, with 19 bases between. This CDR3 has 15 amino acids. The germline CDR1 and CDR2 sequences are SGHRS and YFSETQ. The CDR3 here is CASSSGDGGFGEQFF. CDR3 sequence (DNA): TGCGCCAGCAGCTCCGGGGACGGGGGATTCGGTGAGCAGTTCTTC.